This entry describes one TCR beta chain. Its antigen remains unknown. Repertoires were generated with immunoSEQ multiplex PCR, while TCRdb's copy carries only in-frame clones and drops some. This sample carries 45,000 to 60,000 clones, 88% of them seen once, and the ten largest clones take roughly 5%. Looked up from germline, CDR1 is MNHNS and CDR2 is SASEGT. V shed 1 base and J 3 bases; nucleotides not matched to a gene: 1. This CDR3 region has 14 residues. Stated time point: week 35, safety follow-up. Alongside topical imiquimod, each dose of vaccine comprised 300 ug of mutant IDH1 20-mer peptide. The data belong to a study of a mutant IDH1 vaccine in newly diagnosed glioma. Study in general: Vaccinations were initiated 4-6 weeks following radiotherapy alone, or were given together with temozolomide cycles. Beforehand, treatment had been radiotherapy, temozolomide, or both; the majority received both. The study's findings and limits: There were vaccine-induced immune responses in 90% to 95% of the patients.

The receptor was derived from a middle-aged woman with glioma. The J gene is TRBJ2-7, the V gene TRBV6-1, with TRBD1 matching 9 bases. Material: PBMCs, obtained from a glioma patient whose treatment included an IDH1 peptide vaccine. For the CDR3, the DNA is TGTGCCAGCAGTGAAGGGACAGGGGTCTACGAGCAGTACTTC. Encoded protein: CASSEGTGVYEQYF.